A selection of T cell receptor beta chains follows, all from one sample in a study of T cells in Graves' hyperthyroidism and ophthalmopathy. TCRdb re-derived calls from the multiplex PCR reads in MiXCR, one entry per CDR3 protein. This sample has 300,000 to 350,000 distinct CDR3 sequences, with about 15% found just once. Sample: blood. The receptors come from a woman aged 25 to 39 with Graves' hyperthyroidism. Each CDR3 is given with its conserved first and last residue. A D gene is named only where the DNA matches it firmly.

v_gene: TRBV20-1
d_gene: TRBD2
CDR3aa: CSARGTGREGGSYNEQFF

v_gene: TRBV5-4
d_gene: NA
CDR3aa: CASSFGGGTEAFF

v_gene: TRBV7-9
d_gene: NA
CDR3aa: CASSFPLGRAETQYF

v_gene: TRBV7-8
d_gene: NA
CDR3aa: CASSLTSGTLTYEQYF

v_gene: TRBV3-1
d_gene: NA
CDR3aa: CASSQVDSGAFF

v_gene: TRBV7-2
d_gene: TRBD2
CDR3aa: CASRFGLAGETQYF

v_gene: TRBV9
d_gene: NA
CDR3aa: CASSSRTRNTIYF

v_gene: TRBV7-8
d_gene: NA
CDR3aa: CASSRTLNQPQHF

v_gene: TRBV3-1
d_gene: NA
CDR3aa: CASSPVVGPYNEQFF

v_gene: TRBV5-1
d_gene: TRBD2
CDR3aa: CASSREPGLEVEQFF

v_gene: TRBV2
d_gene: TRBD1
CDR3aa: CASRSRGQANTGELFF

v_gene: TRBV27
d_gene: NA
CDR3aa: CASSSGLAQNIQYF

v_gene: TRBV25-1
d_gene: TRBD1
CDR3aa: CASSEGGTGGAFF

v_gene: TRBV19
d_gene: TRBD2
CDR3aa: CASSPSGAGGYNEQFF

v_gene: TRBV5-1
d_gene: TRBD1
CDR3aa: CASSPGGGQVRDEQFF

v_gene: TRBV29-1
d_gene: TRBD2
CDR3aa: CSASMGLDKETQYF

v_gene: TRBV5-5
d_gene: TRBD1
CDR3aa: CASSLLAGGQPQHF

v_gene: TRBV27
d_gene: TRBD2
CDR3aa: CASSLAGGVTGELFF

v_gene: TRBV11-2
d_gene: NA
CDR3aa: CASSLGPRGNNEQFF

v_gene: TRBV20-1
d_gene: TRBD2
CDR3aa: CSALQSGRKETQYF